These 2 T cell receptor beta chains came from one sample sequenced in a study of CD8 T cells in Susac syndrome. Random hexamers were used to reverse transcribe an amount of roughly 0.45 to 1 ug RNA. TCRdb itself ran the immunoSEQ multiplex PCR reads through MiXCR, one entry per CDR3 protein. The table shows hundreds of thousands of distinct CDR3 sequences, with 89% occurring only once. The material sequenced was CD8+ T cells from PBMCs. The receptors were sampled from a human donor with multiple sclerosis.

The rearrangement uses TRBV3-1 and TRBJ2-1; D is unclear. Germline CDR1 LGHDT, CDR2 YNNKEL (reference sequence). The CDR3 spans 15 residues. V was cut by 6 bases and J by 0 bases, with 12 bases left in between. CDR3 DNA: TGTGCCAGCAGATCACGACACTTCTCCTACAATGAGCAGTTCTTC. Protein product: CASRSRHFSYNEQFF.

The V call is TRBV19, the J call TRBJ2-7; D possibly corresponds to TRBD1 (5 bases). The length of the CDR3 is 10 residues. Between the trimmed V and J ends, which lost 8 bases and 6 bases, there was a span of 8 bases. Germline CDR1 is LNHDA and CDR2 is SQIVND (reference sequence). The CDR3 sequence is CASGQGEQYF. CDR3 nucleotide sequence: TGTGCCAGTGGGCAGGGCGAGCAGTACTTC.